Sequencing of this T cell receptor beta chain was carried out in a study of T cell responses to AZD1222 COVID-19 vaccine (dated by TCRdb to 2020 to 2022). Broadly, across the study: AZD1222 recipients with second doses at about 4 weeks or about 12 weeks were pooled, because spike-specific TCR depth and breadth did not differ between schedules. A total of about 240 trial participants underwent TCR sequencing, of whom some 210 received two doses of AZD1222 and approximately 25 received two doses of the MenACWY control vaccine. Trial participants were enrolled into age subgroups of 18-55, 56-69 and 70-plus years, which contained about 160, 30 and 59 TCR-sequenced participants, respectively.

General conclusions and limits of the study: Conclusions about previously exposed vaccinees are limited because only 5 or 6 AZD1222 recipients were SARS-CoV-2 seropositive at baseline. A significant rise in spike-specific TCR breadth and depth was observed after two AZD1222 doses relative to day 0 and relative to MenACWY recipients. Nearly half of unique spike-specific TCRs reportedly recognized epitopes outside regions mutated in the B.1.351 and B.1.1.7 variants. Participants were mostly white British, with more females than males. The authors suggested clonal diversity may have been underestimated. The 56-69-year group was small, and its depth increase did not reach significance, likely because of low power. Because no day 14 peak-response samples were available, the repertoires could be characterized only after the peak T cell response. Vaccine-associated CD4 TCRs spanned the whole spike protein, with dominant responses in regions 160-218 and 743-854.

The CDR3 regions of human TCRbeta chains were analyzed by immunosequencing. In the original analysis: Repertoire TCRs were checked for matches against a reference library of SARS-CoV-2-specific TCRs that had been generated using the MIRA antigen-specificity platform. Breadth meant the fraction of unique TCRs that were SARS-CoV-2-associated, whereas depth meant the fraction of total T cells that were SARS-CoV-2-associated. Using the MIRA data, each spike-specific TCR was mapped to the spike region that the TCR reacts to and placed in a CD4 or CD8 class. Log10-transformed breadth and depth values were compared by one-way ANOVA with Sidak's multiple comparisons tests. The table comes from immuneACCESS by way of TCRdb, which keeps in-frame sequences with V and J called. Part of the clones is missing from these tables; in studies checked, under half for an unresolved V gene and the rest for unknown reasons. V and J calls plus clone size are reproduced from that table; the DNA served to infer D and trimming. This sample lists roughly 97,000 clones; about 91% were detected once. The top ten hold about 17% of the sample.

Spanning cysteine to phenylalanine, the CDR3 consists of 12 amino acids. Solely the CDR3 DNA is kept, with 36 bases framed from the first base. For CDR1 and CDR2, the germline V gene lists MNHEY and SVGAGI. Trimming takes 6 bases from V and 8 bases from J, and the germline ends sit 13 bases apart. Concerning this clone: The antigen this receptor binds is unknown. Base qualities were left out, and no much larger clone turns up one base away.

Interpreted using the paper, the time point label stands for: baseline before first vaccination. Samples from vaccinated people were obtained from the UK trials COV001 and COV002, which included a single-blind randomized controlled phase 2/3 trial of AZD1222 (ChAdOx1 nCoV-19) in healthy adults. For TCRbeta chain sequencing, PBMC samples from trial participants were taken at day 0 and at day 28 after the second dose. This TCR derives from an adult in good health. Sequenced here: peripheral blood, sampled on day 0 of AZD1222 vaccination. The V and J genes are TRBV6-5 and TRBJ1-2; TRBD1 is perhaps the D gene, given 6 matching bases. The DNA sequence follows: TGTGCCAGCAGCAGGGACAATTACGGCTACACCTTC. It is translated as CASSRDNYGYTF.